Below, 29 T cell receptor beta chains from the same sample are listed, as sequenced in a study of cytomegalovirus exposure and HLA in healthy donors. The PCR used 60 Vbeta and 13 Jbeta primers. This table comes from immunoSEQ multiplex PCR, and its TCRdb copy is limited to in-frame clones, with some not included. The sample carries about 76,000 clones, about three quarters recorded once. Sequencing input: PBMCs. The receptor source for this set is a male donor in good health and CMV-seropositive.

The V gene is TRBV6-5, the J gene TRBJ1-5, with D unresolved. V lost 5 bases, J lost 11 bases, and 10 bases lay in between. CDR3 size: 11 residues. Germline V lookup: CDR1 MNHEY, CDR2 SVGAGI. The CDR3 region is CASSHPGSQHF. The CDR3 nucleotides are TGTGCCAGCAGTCATCCCGGGTCCCAGCATTTT.

As to this clone: Other DNA sequences from this sample encode an identical CDR3 as well. CDR3 sequence: CASSQGPGGETQYF. CDR3 coding DNA: TGCGCCAGCAGCCAGGGGCCTGGAGGGGAGACCCAGTACTTC. The V call is TRBV4-3, the J call TRBJ2-5, with a possible D match to TRBD2 (6 bases). This CDR3 is built from 14 residues. V was clipped by 3 bases and J by 5 bases, with 13 bases between them. Germline CDR1 LGHNA, CDR2 YSLEER.

V and J are TRBV9 and TRBJ2-2, with 14 bases identical to TRBD2. Trimming took 3 bases from V and 3 from J; bases not matched to a gene: 7. This CDR3 is built from 18 residues. CDR1 is SGDLS and CDR2 is YYNGEE in the germline V gene. This chain's CDR3 is CASSAARGLAGDTGELFF. CDR3 in DNA: TGTGCCAGCAGCGCAGCCCGGGGACTAGCGGGGGACACCGGGGAGCTGTTTTTT.

The chain links TRBV6-6 to TRBJ2-7, with unresolved D. Per germline, CDR1 MNHNY and CDR2 SVGAGI (reference sequence). Deletions cut 0 bases from V and 5 bases from J, with 8 bases between. This CDR3 is 13 amino acids long. CDR3 sequence (DNA): TGTGCCAGCAGTTACTCGAGCAACCACGAGCAGTACTTC. Its protein product is CASSYSSNHEQYF.

The chain links TRBV7-9 to TRBJ1-1; no firm D call. This CDR3 has 14 residues. In germline, CDR1 is SEHNR, CDR2 FQNEAQ (reference sequence). Deletions cut 4 bases from V and 1 base from J, with 10 bases between. DNA for the CDR3: TGTGCCAGCAGCTCCCGGGTGGGGAACACTGAAGCTTTCTTT. Translation: CASSSRVGNTEAFF.

This sequence joins TRBV30 and TRBJ2-5; the match to TRBD2 covers 11 bases. The V and J ends lost 0 bases and 7 bases, in that order; junction bases with no gene match: 10. The CDR3 contains 16 residues. The germline CDR1 and CDR2 sequences are GTSNPN and SVGIG (reference sequence). The CDR3 sequence: CAWSVRGSGGDRTQYF. CDR3 nucleotides: TGTGCCTGGAGTGTACGCGGTAGCGGGGGGGATAGGACCCAGTACTTC.

The chain employs TRBV6-5 and TRBJ1-2; D may be TRBD1 (5 bases). Germline assignment: CDR1 MNHEY and CDR2 SVGAGI. The V and J ends lost 6 bases and 4 bases respectively, with 9 bases between them. This CDR3 contains 12 residues. CDR3 nucleotides: TGTGCCAGCAGCCCGGGGGGCTATGGCTACACCTTC. Its translation: CASSPGGYGYTF.

The CDR3 bases are TGTGCCATCAGTGGGAGTTTCGGGATAGCGGGGGATACCTACGAGCAGTACTTC. This codes for CAISGSFGIAGDTYEQYF. This rearrangement joins TRBV10-3 to TRBJ2-7; 9 bases line up with TRBD2. Germline V gives CDR1 ENHRY, CDR2 SYGVKD. V was clipped by 4 bases and J by 2 bases; unmatched bases: 15. CDR3 length: 18 amino acids.

V usage is TRBV11-2 and J usage is TRBJ2-1, with TRBD1 as a possible D gene (6 bases). The germline gives CDR1 SGHAT, CDR2 FQNNGV. The CDR3 spans 16 residues. The V gene lost 2 bases and the J gene lost 2 bases, with 13 bases spanning the gap. CDR3 region: CASSLYWGPTYNEQFF. The DNA of the CDR3 is TGTGCCAGCAGCTTATATTGGGGGCCCACCTACAATGAGCAGTTCTTC.

This clone was seen just once. This chain links TRBV4-3 with TRBJ1-6; no firm D call. The germline CDR1 and CDR2 sequences are LGHNA and YSLEER. The CDR3 spans 14 residues. V was clipped by 0 bases and J by 7 bases, with 7 bases between them. CDR3 in amino acids: CASSQDYVNSPLHF. CDR3 bases: TGCGCCAGCAGCCAAGACTATGTAAATTCACCCCTCCACTTT.

The genes are TRBV19 and TRBJ1-5, with 9 bases aligning to TRBD1. This CDR3 comprises 14 residues. CDR1 LNHDA and CDR2 SQIVND come from the germline V gene (reference sequence). V was pared by 9 bases and J by 6 bases, with 9 bases of the junction left unmatched. CDR3 in amino acids: CASADRGKSQPQHF. The CDR3 nucleotides are TGTGCCAGCGCGGACAGGGGCAAAAGTCAGCCCCAGCATTTT.

This sequence joins TRBV5-5 and TRBJ2-1; D perhaps matches TRBD1 (5 bases). This CDR3 is built from 14 residues. V lost 2 bases and J 6 bases, leaving 12 bases between the germline ends. Looked up from germline, CDR1 is SGHKS and CDR2 is YYEKEE (reference sequence). The CDR3 sequence: CASSLVWTPNEQFF. As DNA, the CDR3 is TGTGCCAGCAGCTTAGTCTGGACACCCAATGAGCAGTTCTTC. The variable domain in full, completed from reference TRBV5-5 and TRBJ2-1, reads DAGVTQSPTHLIKTRGQQVTLRCSPISGHKSVSWYQQVLGQGPQFIFQYYEKEERGRGNFPDRFSARQFPNYSSELNVNALLLGDSALYLCASSLVWTPNEQFFGPGTRLTVL.

A few counts support this clone. V is TRBV10-3 and J is TRBJ2-3, with 15 bases matching TRBD2. The V segment lost 3 bases and the J segment 5 bases; nucleotides outside the gene matches: 9. This CDR3 comprises 18 residues. Per the germline V gene, CDR1 is ENHRY and CDR2 is SYGVKD. CDR3 nucleotide sequence: TGTGCCATCAGTGACGGACTAGCGGGAGGGCCCCACAGAGATACGCAGTATTTT. Protein sequence: CAISDGLAGGPHRDTQYF.

This chain's CDR3 is CASLEGAGYNSPLHF. The CDR3 DNA is TGTGCCAGTTTGGAGGGGGCTGGCTATAATTCACCCCTCCACTTT. The chain couples TRBV19 to TRBJ1-6; TRBD1 aligns across 7 bases. V shed 8 bases, J shed 3 bases, and the junction held 7 bases outside the gene matches. CDR3 size: 15 residues. Germline lookup yields CDR1 LNHDA and CDR2 SQIVND (reference sequence).

The chain couples TRBV5-4 to TRBJ1-1, with unresolved D. The germline gives CDR1 SGHNT, CDR2 YYREEE (reference sequence). V was pared by 0 bases and J by 1 base, with 7 bases between. The CDR3 totals 14 residues. CDR3 sequence reads: CASSLGAGNTEAFF. The CDR3 coding sequence is TGTGCCAGCAGCTTGGGGGCAGGGAACACTGAAGCTTTCTTT.

CDR3 nucleotide sequence: TGTGCCAGCAGCGTAGCTCCTCTCCACTCCTCTGGAAACACCATATATTTT. Residues: CASSVAPLHSSGNTIYF. This chain joins TRBV9 and TRBJ1-3; D gene uncertain. The CDR3 covers 17 residues. Trimming stripped 0 bases from V and 0 bases from J, with 13 bases between. Germline V CDR1 and CDR2: SGDLS, YYNGEE.

This clone is a singleton in its sample. The identical CDR3 is also encoded by other nucleotide sequences in the sample. The CDR3 sequence is CASSPDSVSGNTIYF. CDR3 sequence (DNA): TGTGCCAGCAGCCCTGACAGCGTCTCTGGAAACACCATATATTTT. This chain joins TRBV5-4 and TRBJ1-3; tentative D call: TRBD1 (5 bases). Germline CDR1 SGHNT, CDR2 YYREEE (reference sequence). The CDR3 has 15 residues. V lost 4 bases to trimming and J lost 0 bases, with 11 bases between them.

The chain uses TRBV4-1 and TRBJ1-4; no firm D call. This CDR3 spans 15 amino acids. Trimming stripped 0 bases from V and 0 bases from J, with 5 bases between. Germline loops: CDR1 MGHRA, CDR2 YSYEKL. This chain's CDR3 is CASSQEIATNEKLFF. The CDR3 region has the DNA TGCGCCAGCAGCCAAGAGATAGCAACTAATGAAAAACTGTTTTTT.

The V call is TRBV2, the J call TRBJ2-7; D may be TRBD1 (7 bases). The V end lost 11 bases, the J end lost 1 base, and 18 bases lay between the germline ends. This CDR3 is 14 amino acids long. Per the germline V gene, CDR1 is SNHLY and CDR2 is FYNNEI. CDR3: CASNRPGGSYEQYF. The CDR3 DNA reads TGTGCCTCCAATAGGCCAGGGGGGTCCTACGAGCAGTACTTC.

The rearrangement uses TRBV10-2 and TRBJ2-5; no definite D call. V lost 4 bases to trimming and J lost 5 bases, with 11 bases between them. The germline V gene encodes CDR1 WSHSY and CDR2 SAAADI. This CDR3 is 13 amino acids long. The CDR3 loop is CASSAVSSETQYF. The CDR3 DNA follows: TGCGCCAGCAGTGCCGTTAGCAGCGAGACCCAGTACTTC.

The chain uses TRBV6-6 and TRBJ2-7; 7 bases line up with TRBD1. The germline gives CDR1 MNHNY, CDR2 SVGAGI (reference sequence). This CDR3 is 14 amino acids long. Unmatched junction bases numbered 5, after V lost 3 bases and J lost 3 bases. CDR3: CASSYPGQYYEQYF. CDR3 bases: TGTGCCAGCAGTTATCCGGGACAGTACTACGAGCAGTACTTC.

This chain links TRBV6-6 with TRBJ1-2; 8 positions agree with TRBD1. V was clipped by 6 bases and J by 4 bases; unmatched bases: 4. Germline CDR1 MNHNY, CDR2 SVGAGI (reference sequence). The CDR3 is 13 residues long. The CDR3 sequence is CASSTDRAYGYTF. The CDR3 region has the DNA TGTGCCAGCAGCACGGACAGGGCCTATGGCTACACCTTC.

J is TRBJ2-3 and V is TRBV25-1; 10 nucleotides align to TRBD2. V lost 8 bases and J lost 4; bases outside the gene matches: 6. This CDR3 comprises 14 residues. In germline, CDR1 is MGHDK, CDR2 SYGVNS. The CDR3 is CASGILAGSDTQYF. The DNA for the CDR3 is TGTGCCAGCGGGATACTAGCGGGGTCAGATACGCAGTATTTT.

The chain employs TRBV4-2 and TRBJ2-2; D may be TRBD2 (6 bases). Germline V gives CDR1 LGHNA, CDR2 YNFKEQ. The length of the CDR3 is 17 residues. With 3 bases removed from V and 1 base from J, the gap between germline ends came to 15 bases. Written as DNA, the CDR3 is TGTGCCAGCAGCCAGATGAGGTTAGCGGAGAACACCGGGGAGCTGTTTTTT. Residues: CASSQMRLAENTGELFF.

The chain carries TRBV12-5 and TRBJ2-3; the D is unclear. The CDR3 has 15 residues. Germline V gene data show CDR1 as LGHNT and CDR2 as FRNRAP. The V and J ends lost 3 bases and 3 bases respectively, with 13 bases between them. The CDR3 region is CASGFLGSATDTQYF. CDR3 DNA sequence: TGTGCTAGTGGTTTTTTGGGCTCGGCTACAGATACGCAGTATTTT.

Regarding this clone: Sequence at one end of the junction differs from germline and may be a read error. The rearrangement uses TRBV7-9 and TRBJ1-4; 7 bases line up with TRBD1. In germline, CDR1 is SEHNR, CDR2 FQNEAQ (reference sequence). There are 16 residues in the CDR3. In DNA form, the CDR3 reads TGTTCCAGCAGCACGCCCAGGGGGAAAACATTTGAAAAACTGTTTTTT. As protein: CSSSTPRGKTFEKLFF.

This chain connects TRBV6-1 to TRBJ2-7, with TRBD2 as a possible D gene (5 bases). The V gene lost 4 bases and the J gene lost 3 bases, with 10 bases spanning the gap. The germline V gene has CDR1 MNHNS and CDR2 SASEGT. The CDR3 has 13 residues. The CDR3 DNA reads TGTGCCAGCAGTGGCCGTCGGGGCTACGAGCAGTACTTC. Amino acid sequence: CASSGRRGYEQYF.

The V and J genes are TRBV10-3 and TRBJ2-2, with 9 bases that match TRBD2. Germline V gene lookup returns CDR1 ENHRY and CDR2 SYGVKD. This CDR3 comprises 15 residues. The J segment lost 6 bases and the V segment lost 2 bases, leaving 4 bases of the junction unmatched. In DNA, the CDR3 is TGTGCCATCAGTGAGAGCCTAGCGGGGTCCGGGGAGCTGTTTTTT. Its translation: CAISESLAGSGELFF.

This rearrangement joins TRBV5-5 to TRBJ2-5, with 8 nucleotides matching TRBD2. Germline CDR1 reads SGHKS; CDR2 reads YYEKEE (reference sequence). The CDR3 spans 15 residues. The V gene end was trimmed by 5 bases and the J gene end by 1 base; junction bases not matched to a gene: 7. CDR3 bases: TGTGCCAGCAGGGGGGAACTAGCGGCCCAAGAGACCCAGTACTTC. Protein sequence: CASRGELAAQETQYF. Full variable domain (remainder filled in from reference TRBV5-5 and TRBJ2-5): DAGVTQSPTHLIKTRGQQVTLRCSPISGHKSVSWYQQVLGQGPQFIFQYYEKEERGRGNFPDRFSARQFPNYSSELNVNALLLGDSALYLCASRGELAAQETQYFGPGTRLLVL.